This is a list of T cell receptor beta chains from one sample in a study of T-cell memory formation after mild COVID-19. Via MiXCR, TCRdb re-called the 5' RACE reads, giving one row per CDR3 protein. The sample lists about 290,000 distinct CDR3 sequences, approximately 15% occurring once. Sample: PBMCs or a T cell subset sorted from them (not recorded which). Source of these receptors: a man aged 18 to 29 who had mild COVID-19 (a few samples of this study predate the infection). Cell type and time point are not known. CDR3s include the opening cysteine and the closing phenylalanine or tryptophan. A D gene is named only where the DNA matches it firmly. The listing skips clone size in some rows; elsewhere it reads once, few, many or a size class.

size | length | D | J | V | DNA | CDR3
NA | 14 | TRBD1 | TRBJ2-7 | TRBV20-1 | TGCAGTGCTTCCGGACAGGGGAACACCTACGAGCAGTACTTC | CSASGQGNTYEQYF
NA | 12 | NA | TRBJ1-2 | TRBV30 | TGTGCCTGGATCCCAGGGGACCATGGCTACACCTTC | CAWIPGDHGYTF
many | 13 | NA | TRBJ1-1 | TRBV6-5 | TGTGCCAGCAGTTACTCGGCTGGGACTGAAGCTTTCTTT | CASSYSAGTEAFF
NA | 16 | NA | TRBJ2-2 | TRBV5-1 | TGCGCCAGCAGCTTACGCCTACCTGGGGACACCGGGGAGCTGTTTTTT | CASSLRLPGDTGELFF
NA | 15 | NA | TRBJ1-2 | TRBV5-1 | TGCGCCAGCAGCTTGGTCTCCGTCGAAGGCTATGGCTACACCTTC | CASSLVSVEGYGYTF
NA | 13 | NA | TRBJ1-4 | TRBV5-1 | TGCGCCAGCAGCGGGCAGCCTAATGAAAAACTGTTTTTT | CASSGQPNEKLFF
NA | 15 | NA | TRBJ1-5 | TRBV9 | TGTGCCAGCAGCGTAGCGGGTGCCAACAATCAGCCCCAGCATTTT | CASSVAGANNQPQHF
NA | 14 | NA | TRBJ2-5 | TRBV9 | TGTGCCAGCAGCGTGACAGGTTCGACGGAGACCCAGTACTTC | CASSVTGSTETQYF
many | 17 | TRBD2 | TRBJ2-7 | TRBV11-2 | TGTGCCAGCGGACTAGCGGGGGGCCGAAGTGATTACTACGAGCAGTACTTC | CASGLAGGRSDYYEQYF
few | 12 | NA | TRBJ2-2 | TRBV5-4 | TGTGCCAGCAGCCCTAACGGCGGGGAGCTGTTTTTT | CASSPNGGELFF
NA | 15 | TRBD1 | TRBJ1-1 | TRBV12-3/TRBV12-4 | TGTGCCAGCTCATCAGGGGGCTCGACCACCACTGAAGCTTTCTTT | CASSSGGSTTTEAFF
NA | 18 | TRBD2 | TRBJ2-1 | TRBV5-1 | TGCGCCAGCAGCGAGGGACTAGCGGGGGGCCACTCCTACAATGAGCAGTTCTTC | CASSEGLAGGHSYNEQFF
NA | 14 | NA | TRBJ2-2 | TRBV27 | TGTGCCAGCAGAGGGTTCGAGGACACCGGGGAGCTGTTTTTT | CASRGFEDTGELFF
NA | 17 | TRBD1 | TRBJ1-5 | TRBV18 | TGTGCCAGCTCACCCCGGACAGGCGGATTGGGCAATCAGCCCCAGCATTTT | CASSPRTGGLGNQPQHF
few | 17 | TRBD2 | TRBJ2-1 | TRBV7-3 | TGTGCCAGCAGCTTAGGTCCCGGGCGGGGGGGCCAGGATGAGCAGTTCTTC | CASSLGPGRGGQDEQFF
few | 14 | NA | TRBJ2-5 | TRBV28 | TGTGCCAGCAGTGGGGGCGACGTTCCAGAGACCCAGTACTTC | CASSGGDVPETQYF
many | 19 | TRBD2 | TRBJ2-4 | TRBV5-8 | TGTGCCAGCAGCGTCGGACTAGCGGGGGGGTTGTCAGGCAAAAACATTCAGTACTTC | CASSVGLAGGLSGKNIQYF
few | 13 | TRBD1 | TRBJ2-3 | TRBV29-1 | TGCAGCGTCGAACAGGGGGGCACAGATACGCAGTATTTT | CSVEQGGTDTQYF
NA | 13 | NA | TRBJ2-5 | TRBV2 | TGTGCCAGCACCAGGACCCGAGGGGAGACCCAGTACTTC | CASTRTRGETQYF
few | 13 | NA | TRBJ2-7 | TRBV29-1 | TGCAGCGTTGAAATGGCAGCCACCTACGAGCAGTACTTC | CSVEMAATYEQYF
few | 20 | TRBD1 | TRBJ1-3 | TRBV12-3/TRBV12-4 | TGTGCCAGCAGCCTTTACGGGACAGGGGCCTTTGGGGGCTCTGGAAACACCATATATTTT | CASSLYGTGAFGGSGNTIYF
NA | 15 | TRBD2 | TRBJ2-1 | TRBV15 | TGTGCCACCAGCAGAGTGGCGGGGGGGTTGCTTGAGCAGTTCTTC | CATSRVAGGLLEQFF
few | 11 | NA | TRBJ2-3 | TRBV6-5 | TGTGCCAGCAGTTACTCTGATACGCAGTATTTT | CASSYSDTQYF
NA | 18 | TRBD1 | TRBJ2-2 | TRBV4-2 | TGTGCCAGCAGCCAAGATCATAGTAGACAGGGGGAAACCGGGGAGCTGTTTTTT | CASSQDHSRQGETGELFF
few | 15 | TRBD2 | TRBJ2-1 | TRBV20-1 | TGCAGTGCTAGAGATCGTAGACTAGCGGGGGTAGAGCAGTTCTTC | CSARDRRLAGVEQFF
NA | 16 | NA | TRBJ1-5 | TRBV15 | TGTGCCACCAGCATTTACCCGGACAGCCGAAATCAGCCCCAGCATTTT | CATSIYPDSRNQPQHF
few | 13 | NA | TRBJ1-2 | TRBV7-2 | TGTGCCAGCAGCCCCCCGGGGGTGACTGGCTACACCTTC | CASSPPGVTGYTF
NA | 15 | TRBD1 | TRBJ1-5 | TRBV10-3 | TGTGCCATCAGTGAGCCGGGACAGGATAATCAGCCCCAGCATTTT | CAISEPGQDNQPQHF
few | 15 | TRBD1 | TRBJ2-1 | TRBV12-3/TRBV12-4 | TGTGCCAGCAGTTTTAGACAGGGAAGAGACAATGAGCAGTTCTTC | CASSFRQGRDNEQFF
NA | 14 | NA | TRBJ2-2 | TRBV6-2/TRBV6-3 | TGTGCCAGCACGACTCATAGGAACACCGGGGAGCTGTTTTTT | CASTTHRNTGELFF
few | 15 | TRBD1 | TRBJ1-2 | TRBV10-3 | TGTGCCATCAGTGGGGGGTCGGGACAGGGCTATGGCTACACCTTC | CAISGGSGQGYGYTF
NA | 12 | NA | TRBJ1-2 | TRBV20-1 | TGCAGTGCTAGTGGGAGAGGCTATGGCTACACCTTC | CSASGRGYGYTF
few | 16 | TRBD1 | TRBJ1-1 | TRBV4-1 | TGCGCCAGCAGCCACCAACCCGGGGACAGGGCCACTGAAGCTTTCTTT | CASSHQPGDRATEAFF
few | 16 | NA | TRBJ2-4 | TRBV4-3 | TGCGCCAGCAGCCAAGACCTGGACCCCCAGGGAAACATTCAGTACTTC | CASSQDLDPQGNIQYF
many | 14 | NA | TRBJ2-2 | TRBV7-8 | TGTGCCAGCAGCCCCGGGACACCCACCGGGGAGCTGTTTTTT | CASSPGTPTGELFF
NA | 14 | TRBD1 | TRBJ1-2 | TRBV6-6 | TGTGCCAGCAGCCGGACAGGGACCCGCTATGGCTACACCTTC | CASSRTGTRYGYTF
many | 15 | TRBD2 | TRBJ2-1 | TRBV7-2 | TGTGCCAGCAGCTGGACTAGCGGGGTGTCCAATGAGCAGTTCTTC | CASSWTSGVSNEQFF
few | 13 | NA | TRBJ1-2 | TRBV6-6 | TGTGCCAGCAGTTACGACCCGGTGGATGGCTACACCTTC | CASSYDPVDGYTF
NA | 15 | TRBD2 | TRBJ2-2 | TRBV24-1 | TGTGCCACGGCCCGGGGGGAGACTTACACCGGGGAGCTGTTTTTT | CATARGETYTGELFF
many | 14 | TRBD2 | TRBJ2-3 | TRBV10-2 | TGCGCCAGCATCCCGGGGGGGGGCACAGATACGCAGTATTTT | CASIPGGGTDTQYF
NA | 17 | NA | TRBJ1-1 | TRBV3-1 | TGTGCCAGCAGCCTAACCCCCCGGATCGGCATGAACACTGAAGCTTTCTTT | CASSLTPRIGMNTEAFF
few | 13 | NA | TRBJ2-7 | TRBV6-2/TRBV6-3 | TGTGCCAGCAGTTCAAACCCGGTCCACGAGCAGTACTTC | CASSSNPVHEQYF
few | 15 | NA | TRBJ1-1 | TRBV7-9 | TGTGCCAGCAGCCCTCAGGGCCAGCCCAACACTGAAGCTTTCTTT | CASSPQGQPNTEAFF
many | 12 | NA | TRBJ1-2 | TRBV6-2/TRBV6-3 | TGTGCCAGCAGTTACTCGGGATATGGCTACACCTTC | CASSYSGYGYTF
NA | 16 | TRBD1 | TRBJ2-3 | TRBV6-2/TRBV6-3 | TGTGCCAGCTCGCCGGGACAGGGGGCCGGTCCAGATACGCAGTATTTT | CASSPGQGAGPDTQYF
many | 14 | TRBD1 | TRBJ2-5 | TRBV5-1 | TGCGCCAGCAGCCCCGGGACAGACCAAGAGACCCAGTACTTC | CASSPGTDQETQYF
NA | 13 | NA | TRBJ1-2 | TRBV5-1 | TGCGCCAGCAGCTTGGAGGGGGGCAATGGCTACACCTTC | CASSLEGGNGYTF
NA | 14 | NA | TRBJ2-1 | TRBV5-1 | TGCGCCAGCATCCCGGGCCCCGGCAACAATGAGCAGTTCTTC | CASIPGPGNNEQFF
NA | 15 | NA | TRBJ1-5 | TRBV7-2 | TGTGCCAGCAGCAAAATAGCAGGTCACAATCAGCCCCAGCATTTT | CASSKIAGHNQPQHF
many | 14 | TRBD1 | TRBJ2-4 | TRBV5-1 | TGCGCCAGCAGCGGGACAGGGGGCTCCGGCATTCAGTACTTC | CASSGTGGSGIQYF
NA | 18 | NA | TRBJ2-5 | TRBV6-2/TRBV6-3 | TGTGCCAGCAGCGGTTCCTCGGGACAAACCAGGTCGGCAGAGACCCAGTACTTC | CASSGSSGQTRSAETQYF
many | 13 | NA | TRBJ2-7 | TRBV7-2 | TGTGCCAGCAGCTTAAATCAAAGGGATGTGGAGTACTTC | CASSLNQRDVEYF
few | 13 | NA | TRBJ2-5 | TRBV12-3/TRBV12-4 | TGTGCCAGCAGTTTAATTCCAGGGGTGGCCCAGTACTTC | CASSLIPGVAQYF
NA | 13 | NA | TRBJ2-7 | TRBV20-1 | TGCAGTGCTAGAAACCGTCTCGACTACGAGCAGTACTTC | CSARNRLDYEQYF
NA | 14 | NA | TRBJ1-5 | TRBV6-5 | TGTGCCAGCAGTCCGGATTTTTCCAATCAGCCCCAGCATTTT | CASSPDFSNQPQHF
few | 14 | TRBD1 | TRBJ2-7 | TRBV5-5 | TGTGCCAGCAGCTTATATACAGGGGTGGGCGAGCAGTACTTC | CASSLYTGVGEQYF
NA | 16 | TRBD1 | TRBJ2-3 | TRBV5-4 | TGTGCCAGCAGCCAGGGACAGGTCGCTAGCACAGATACGCAGTATTTT | CASSQGQVASTDTQYF
many | 13 | TRBD2 | TRBJ2-7 | TRBV20-1 | TGCAGTGCTAGGGGACTAGTATACTCCGAGCAGTACTTC | CSARGLVYSEQYF
many | 15 | TRBD2 | TRBJ2-1 | TRBV12-3/TRBV12-4 | TGTGCCAGCAGTTTAATAGCGGGGGGGCGCAATGAGCAGTTCTTC | CASSLIAGGRNEQFF
NA | 11 | NA | TRBJ2-1 | TRBV29-1 | TGCAGCGCACAGCAGGACAATGAGCAGTTCTTC | CSAQQDNEQFF